This entry describes one T cell receptor beta chain. Its antigen is as yet unknown. Combining a sample-barcoded 5' primer with a J-beta primer mix, a second PCR ran for roughly 6 to 12 cycles. TCRdb reprocessed the 5' RACE reads with MiXCR, giving one entry per CDR3 protein. The data show just under 750,000 distinct CDR3 sequences, with about a fifth seen just once and roughly a fifth held by the top ten. Researchers report isolating at least 7 million PBMCs per sample. Total RNA, at least 5 micrograms per sample, came from PBMCs. The sample is drawn from a study of blood T cells in healthy people across ages. The study, taken as a whole, reports: A greater number of naive CD4+ cells and higher diversity distinguished long-lived donors from aged donors. Diversity of TCR beta per million T cells declined in a roughly linear way with age.

Germline-derived CDR1 and CDR2 are SQVTM and ANQGSEA. Trimming removed 3 bases at V and 4 bases at J, with 30 bases between. There are 19 residues in the CDR3. The V and J genes are TRBV29-1 and TRBJ2-5; possibly TRBD2 for D (5 bases). The sequence was obtained from a man in his 70s in good health. The specimen sequenced was blood. In nucleotides, the CDR3 is TGCAGCGTTGAGGCTCCGGGGTTCCTAGCTACCGAGGTCCCAGAGACCCAGTACTTC. This gives the protein CSVEAPGFLATEVPETQYF.